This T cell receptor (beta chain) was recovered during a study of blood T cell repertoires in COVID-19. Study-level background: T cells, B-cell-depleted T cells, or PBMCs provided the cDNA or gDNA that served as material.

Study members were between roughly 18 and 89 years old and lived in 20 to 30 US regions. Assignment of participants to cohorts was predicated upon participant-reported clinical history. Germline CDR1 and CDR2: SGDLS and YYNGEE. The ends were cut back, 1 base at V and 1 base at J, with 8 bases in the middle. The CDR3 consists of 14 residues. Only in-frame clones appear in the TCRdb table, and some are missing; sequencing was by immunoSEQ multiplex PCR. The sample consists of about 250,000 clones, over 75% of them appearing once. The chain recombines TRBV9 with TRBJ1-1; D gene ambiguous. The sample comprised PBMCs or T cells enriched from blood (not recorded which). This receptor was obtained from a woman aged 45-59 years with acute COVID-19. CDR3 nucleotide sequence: TGTGCCAGCAGCGTACGGGATTCGAACACTGAAGCTTTCTTT. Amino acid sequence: CASSVRDSNTEAFF.